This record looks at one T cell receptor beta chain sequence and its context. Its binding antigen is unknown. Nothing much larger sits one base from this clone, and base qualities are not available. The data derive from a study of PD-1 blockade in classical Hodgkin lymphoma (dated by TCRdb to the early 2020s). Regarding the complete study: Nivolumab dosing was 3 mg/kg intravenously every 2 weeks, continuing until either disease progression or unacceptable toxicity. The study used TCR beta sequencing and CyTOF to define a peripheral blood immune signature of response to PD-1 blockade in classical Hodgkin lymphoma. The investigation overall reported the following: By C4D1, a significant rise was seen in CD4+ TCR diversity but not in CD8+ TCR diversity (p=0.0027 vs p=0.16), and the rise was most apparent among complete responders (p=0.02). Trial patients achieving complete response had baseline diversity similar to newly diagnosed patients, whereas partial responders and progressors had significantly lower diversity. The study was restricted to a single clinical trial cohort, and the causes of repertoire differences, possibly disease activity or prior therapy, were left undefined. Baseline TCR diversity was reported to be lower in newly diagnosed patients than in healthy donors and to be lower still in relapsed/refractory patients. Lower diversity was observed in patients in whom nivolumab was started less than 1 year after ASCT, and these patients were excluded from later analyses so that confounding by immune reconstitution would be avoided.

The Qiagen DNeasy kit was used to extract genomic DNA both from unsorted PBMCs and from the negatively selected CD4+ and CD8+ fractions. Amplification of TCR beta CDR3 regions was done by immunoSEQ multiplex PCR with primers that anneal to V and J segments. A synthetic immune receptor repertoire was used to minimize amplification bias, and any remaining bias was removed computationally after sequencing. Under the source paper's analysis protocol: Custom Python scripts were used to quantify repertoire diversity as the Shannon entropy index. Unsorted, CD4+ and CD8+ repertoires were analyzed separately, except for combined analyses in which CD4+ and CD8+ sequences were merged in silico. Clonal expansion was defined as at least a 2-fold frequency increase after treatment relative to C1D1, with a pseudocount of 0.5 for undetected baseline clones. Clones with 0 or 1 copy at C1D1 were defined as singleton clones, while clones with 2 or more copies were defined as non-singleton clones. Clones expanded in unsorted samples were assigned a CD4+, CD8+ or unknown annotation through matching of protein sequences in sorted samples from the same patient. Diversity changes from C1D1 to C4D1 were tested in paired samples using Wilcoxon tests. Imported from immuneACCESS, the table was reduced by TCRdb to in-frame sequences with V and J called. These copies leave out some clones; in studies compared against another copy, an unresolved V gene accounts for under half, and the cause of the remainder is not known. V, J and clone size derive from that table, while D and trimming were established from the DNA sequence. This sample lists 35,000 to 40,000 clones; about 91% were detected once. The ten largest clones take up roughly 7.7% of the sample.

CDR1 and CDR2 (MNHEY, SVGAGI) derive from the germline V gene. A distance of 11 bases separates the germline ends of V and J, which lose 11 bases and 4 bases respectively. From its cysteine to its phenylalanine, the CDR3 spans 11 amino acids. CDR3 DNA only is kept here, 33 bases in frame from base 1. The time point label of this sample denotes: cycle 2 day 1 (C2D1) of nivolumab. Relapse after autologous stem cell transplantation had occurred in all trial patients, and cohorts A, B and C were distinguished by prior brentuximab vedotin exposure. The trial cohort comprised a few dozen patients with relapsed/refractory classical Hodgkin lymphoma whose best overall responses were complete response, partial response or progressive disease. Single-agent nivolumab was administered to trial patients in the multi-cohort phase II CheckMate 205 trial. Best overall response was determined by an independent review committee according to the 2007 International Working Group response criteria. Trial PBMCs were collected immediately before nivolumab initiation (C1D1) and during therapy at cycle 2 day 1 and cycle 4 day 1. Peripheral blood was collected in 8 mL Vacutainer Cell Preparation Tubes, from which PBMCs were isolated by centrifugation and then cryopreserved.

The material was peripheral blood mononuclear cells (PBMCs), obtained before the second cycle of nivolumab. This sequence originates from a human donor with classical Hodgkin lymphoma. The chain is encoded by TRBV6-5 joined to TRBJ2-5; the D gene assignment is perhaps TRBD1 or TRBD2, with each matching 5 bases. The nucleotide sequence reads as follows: TGTGCCGGGGGTCCAAGAGAGACCCAGTACTTC. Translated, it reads CAGGPRETQYF.